This T cell receptor (beta chain) was identified in a study of OX40 agonist ivuxolimab in advanced cancers. Study results and caveats: Also showing low normalized T-cell clonal expansion were some of the nonresponders. Researchers report that CD8+ T cells had, on average, more expanded clones than CD4+.

As to this clone: No antigen is known for it.

Sequenced by immunoSEQ multiplex PCR; TCRdb stores in-frame clones only, minus some. This table has about 70,000 clones, 65% to 85% appearing once. Baseline, cycle 4 day 1, and cycle 7 day 1 were the blood sampling points. Trimming shortened V by 5 bases and J by 2 bases, and 24 bases separated the two germline ends. CDR1 and CDR2 from the germline V gene are SEHNR and FQNEAQ (reference sequence). The CDR3 is 18 residues long. The sample consisted of CD4+ or CD8+ T cells sorted from blood, taken in a trial of the OX40 agonist ivuxolimab. V is TRBV7-9 and J is TRBJ2-5; D perhaps matches TRBD2 (7 bases). The receptor was derived from an adult with an advanced solid tumor such as melanoma, head and neck, liver or kidney cancer. The CDR3 loop is CASSPRVRGRRAQETQYF. The CDR3 coding sequence is TGTGCCAGCAGCCCCAGAGTGCGGGGGCGGCGGGCGCAAGAGACCCAGTACTTC.